Reported below is one T cell receptor (beta chain). Extracted RNA was reverse transcribed, and the resulting cDNA served as sequencing template. Libraries were prepared by immunoSEQ multiplex PCR; TCRdb keeps only in-frame clonotypes and omits some of them. The sample shows 220,000 or so clones, 50% to 65% of them seen only once. The germline V gene encodes CDR1 MNHEY and CDR2 SVGAGI. Trimming left V 6 bases short and J 10 bases short, with 16 bases between. This CDR3 has 14 amino acids. From PBMCs, CD4+ and CD8+ T cells were sorted. These data originate in a study of CD8+ T cells in alopecia areata. This receptor was identified in a human donor with alopecia areata. The material was CD4+ T cells sorted from blood, obtained at week 0. The chain has TRBV6-5 and TRBJ1-6; weak D call: TRBD1 (5 bases). CDR3 sequence (DNA): TGTGCCAGCAGCAGAAAGGGGAGATGGTCACCCCTCCACTTT. Protein: CASSRKGRWSPLHF.